This T cell receptor (beta chain) was sequenced during a study of blood T cell repertoires in COVID-19. Study at large: The cDNA or gDNA used as material had been derived from T cells, B-cell-depleted T cells, or PBMCs.

Patients of the Seattle cohort, enrolled during active infection, were followed longitudinally. V lost 0 bases and J 5 bases, leaving 10 bases between the germline ends. The CDR3 is 14 residues long. Germline values: CDR1 MGHRA, CDR2 YSYEKL. In the authors' methods: Amplifying reference gene primers gave estimates of nucleated cell counts. Clones were read by immunoSEQ multiplex PCR, and TCRdb kept only the in-frame ones, dropping some. The V and J calls and clone size are taken from that table; D and trimming were inferred from the DNA. The sample records 95,000 to 100,000 clones, over 85% being singletons.

The sequenced sample consisted of peripheral blood. The receptor's source is a human donor with COVID-19, enrolled during active disease. The donor label of this sample is uncertain. The genes are TRBV4-1 and TRBJ1-1; D gene ambiguous. The CDR3 spells CASSQDRASTEAFF. The CDR3 bases are TGCGCCAGCAGCCAAGATCGAGCATCTACTGAAGCTTTCTTT.